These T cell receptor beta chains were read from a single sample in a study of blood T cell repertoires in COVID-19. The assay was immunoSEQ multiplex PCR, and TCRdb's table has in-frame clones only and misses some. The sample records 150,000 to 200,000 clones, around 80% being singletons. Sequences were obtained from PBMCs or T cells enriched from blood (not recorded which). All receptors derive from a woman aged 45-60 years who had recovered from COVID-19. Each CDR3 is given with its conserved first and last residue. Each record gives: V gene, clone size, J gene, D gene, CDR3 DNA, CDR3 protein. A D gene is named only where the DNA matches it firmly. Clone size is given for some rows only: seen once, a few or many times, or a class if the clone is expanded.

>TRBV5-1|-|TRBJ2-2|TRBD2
TGCGCCAGCGCACTAGCGGGAGGCCGTGTCACCGGGGAGCTGTTTTTT
CASALAGGRVTGELFF
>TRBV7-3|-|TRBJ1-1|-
TGTGCCAGCAGCTCACAGGGATCCAACACTGAAGCTTTCTTT
CASSSQGSNTEAFF
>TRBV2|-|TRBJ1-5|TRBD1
TGTGCCAGCAGTGAAACGGGACAGTATAGCAATCAGCCCCAGCATTTT
CASSETGQYSNQPQHF
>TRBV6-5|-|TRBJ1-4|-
TGTGCCAGCAGTTCCCGACCCACTAAGGAACTGTTTTTT
CASSSRPTKELFF
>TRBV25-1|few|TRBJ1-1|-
TGTGCCAGCAGTGACAGGTGGAACACTGAAGCTTTCTTT
CASSDRWNTEAFF
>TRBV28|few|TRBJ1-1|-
TGTGCCAGCAGTCTCCCGGCGGCAATGAACACTGAAGCTTTCTTT
CASSLPAAMNTEAFF
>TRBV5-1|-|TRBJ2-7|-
TGCGCCAGCAGCTTGGTAGGAGGGAACTCCTACGAGCAGTACTTC
CASSLVGGNSYEQYF
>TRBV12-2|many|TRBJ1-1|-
TGTGCAAGTCGTACTACAGGGGAAGCTTTCTTT
CASRTTGEAFF
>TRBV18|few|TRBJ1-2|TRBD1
TGTGCCAGCTCACCTACCGACAGGGTACATGGCTACACCTTC
CASSPTDRVHGYTF
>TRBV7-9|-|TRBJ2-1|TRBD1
TGTGCCAGCAGCTTAGCCCGGGGTAAAGGGGGCAGAGATGAGCAGTTCTTC
CASSLARGKGGRDEQFF
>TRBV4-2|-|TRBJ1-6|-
TGTGCCAGCAGCCAGGGCTCACCCCTCCACTTT
CASSQGSPLHF
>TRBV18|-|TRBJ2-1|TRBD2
TGTGCCAGCTCCCCGGTCAGCGGGAGTGGCACTGAGCAGTTCTTC
CASSPVSGSGTEQFF
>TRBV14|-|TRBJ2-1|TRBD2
TGTGCCAGCAGCCAAGACCCAGCGGGAAGCAATGAGCAGTTCTTC
CASSQDPAGSNEQFF
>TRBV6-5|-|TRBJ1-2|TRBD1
TGTGCCGTGACCGGGACAGGGGTCGGCTACACCTTC
CAVTGTGVGYTF
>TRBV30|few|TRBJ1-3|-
TGTGCCTGGAGTTACGACACCCACTCTGGAAACACCATATATTTT
CAWSYDTHSGNTIYF
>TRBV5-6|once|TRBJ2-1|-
TGTGCCAGCAGCCGGGGGGCTATTACCTACAATGAGCAGTTCTTC
CASSRGAITYNEQFF
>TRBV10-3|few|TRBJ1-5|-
TGTGCCATCAGCGAAAGCAACAGGGATCAGCCCCAGCATTTT
CAISESNRDQPQHF
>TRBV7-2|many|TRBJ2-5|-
TGTGCCAGCAGCCCCCTAGCGCAAGAGACCCAGTACTTC
CASSPLAQETQYF
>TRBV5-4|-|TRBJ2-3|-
TGTGCCAGCAGCTTGAGCTTGGGGGGAGATACGCAGTATTTT
CASSLSLGGDTQYF
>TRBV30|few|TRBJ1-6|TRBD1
TGTGCCTGGAGCGGGGACAGGGGATCGGGGAATTCACCCCTCCACTTT
CAWSGDRGSGNSPLHF
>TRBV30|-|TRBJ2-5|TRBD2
TGTGCCTGGAGTGCGGGACTAGCGGGAGAGGAGACCCAGTACTTC
CAWSAGLAGEETQYF
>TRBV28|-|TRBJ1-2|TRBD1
TGTGCCAGCCGACGGACAGGGGCAGATGGCTACACCTTC
CASRRTGADGYTF
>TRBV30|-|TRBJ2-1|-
TGTGCCTGCAAACAAAGCTGGGGCAGGGGAAGCAATGAGCAGTTCTTC
CACKQSWGRGSNEQFF
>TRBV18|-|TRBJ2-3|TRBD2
TGTGCCAGCTCACCGACAGGAGTCACTAGCGGGAGTAGAGTAGATACGCAGTATTTT
CASSPTGVTSGSRVDTQYF
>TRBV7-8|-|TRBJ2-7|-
TGTGCCAGCAGCCTATCGTTGTACGAGCAGTACTTC
CASSLSLYEQYF
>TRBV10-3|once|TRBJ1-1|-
TGTGCCATCAGTGGGGCCGGGACACCGAACACTGAAGCTTTCTTT
CAISGAGTPNTEAFF
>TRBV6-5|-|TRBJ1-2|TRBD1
TGTGCCAGCAGTTTCTCAGGGGGCTGGGGCTACACCTTC
CASSFSGGWGYTF
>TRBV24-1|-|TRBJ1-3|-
TGTGCCACCAGTGCCTCCTCAGGGACAGGAAACACCATATATTTT
CATSASSGTGNTIYF
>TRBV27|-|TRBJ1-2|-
TGTGCCAGCAGTTTATCCCCGATTCAGAACTATGGCTACACCTTC
CASSLSPIQNYGYTF
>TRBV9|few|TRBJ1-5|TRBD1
TGTGCCAGCAGCGTGGGGACAGGACTTAGCAATCAGCCCCAGCATTTT
CASSVGTGLSNQPQHF
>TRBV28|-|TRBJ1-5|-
TGTGCCAGCAGCCCCCAGGTGGGGACAAATCAGCCCCAGCATTTT
CASSPQVGTNQPQHF
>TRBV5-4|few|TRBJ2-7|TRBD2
TGTGCCAGCAGCTTAACGGGAGGCGACGAGCAGTACTTC
CASSLTGGDEQYF
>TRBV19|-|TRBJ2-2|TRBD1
TGTGCCAGTAGCTCAGGGACAGGGATGTCTACCGGGGAGCTGTTTTTT
CASSSGTGMSTGELFF
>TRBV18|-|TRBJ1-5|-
TGTGCCAGCTCACTACAGGCGTACAATCAGCCCCAGCATTTT
CASSLQAYNQPQHF
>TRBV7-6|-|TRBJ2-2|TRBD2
TGTGCCAGCAGCTTAGGGGCTAGCGGTTCCACGAACACCGGGGAGCTGTTTTTT
CASSLGASGSTNTGELFF
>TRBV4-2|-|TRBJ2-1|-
TGTGCCAGCAGCCAAAGCGGGCCGAACAATGAGCAGTTCTTC
CASSQSGPNNEQFF
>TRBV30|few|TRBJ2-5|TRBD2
TGTGCCTGGAGCGGACTAGCGGGAACCCAGTACTTC
CAWSGLAGTQYF
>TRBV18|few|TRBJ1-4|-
TGTGCCAGCTCCACGGCCGGAGGGTCTGAAAAACTGTTTTTT
CASSTAGGSEKLFF
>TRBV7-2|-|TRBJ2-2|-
TGTGCCAGCAGCTTAGAACGAGTCTCCGGGGAGCTGTTTTTT
CASSLERVSGELFF
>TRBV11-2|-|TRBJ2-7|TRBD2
TGTGCCAGCAGCGCCAGTACTAGCGGGAGTAAGTACTTC
CASSASTSGSKYF
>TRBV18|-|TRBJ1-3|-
TGTGCCAGCTCACCGACAGGTGGGGGCTCTGGAAACACCATATATTTT
CASSPTGGGSGNTIYF
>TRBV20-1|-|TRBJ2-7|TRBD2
TGCAGTGCTAGTCAGAGAAGCGGGAGCTCCTACGAGCAGTACTTC
CSASQRSGSSYEQYF
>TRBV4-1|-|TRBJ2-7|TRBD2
TGCGCCAGCAGCCATAGCGGGAGTCTTTACGAGCAGTACTTC
CASSHSGSLYEQYF
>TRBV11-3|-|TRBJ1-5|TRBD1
TGTGCCAGCAGCTGGGACAGGGGGATTTATAGCAATCAGCCCCAGCATTTT
CASSWDRGIYSNQPQHF
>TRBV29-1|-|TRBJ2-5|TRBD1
TGCAGCTCTTCGAGGGGGACAGTTTTAGGGGAGACCCAGTACTTC
CSSSRGTVLGETQYF
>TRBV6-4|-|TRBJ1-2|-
TGTGCCAGCAGTGAATCCGGCTATGGCTACACCTTC
CASSESGYGYTF